The rows below give T cell receptor beta chains drawn from one sample of a study of Ad26.COV2.S vaccination and SARS-CoV-2 variants. Data came from immunoSEQ multiplex PCR; TCRdb stores just in-frame clones and leaves some out. The data show hundreds of thousands of clones, with roughly 91% seen just once and just under 5% held by the top ten. Sample: peripheral blood, taken in a trial of Ad26.COV2.S vaccine versus placebo. The receptor set was obtained from a person between 18 and 65 years old who received the Ad26.COV2.S COVID-19 vaccine or a placebo. CDR3s include the opening cysteine and the closing phenylalanine or tryptophan. The order of the fields is J gene, clone size, V gene, D gene, CDR3 protein, CDR3 DNA. A D gene is named only where the DNA matches it firmly. The size of a clone is reported for some rows only, either as once, few or many, or as a class for expanded clones.

>TRBJ1-5|-|TRBV28|TRBD1
CASRPGTGEPYSNQPQHF
TGTGCCAGCAGACCCGGGACAGGGGAACCGTATAGCAATCAGCCCCAGCATTTT
>TRBJ1-2|few|TRBV6-5|TRBD1
CASIKDRVNYGYTF
TGTGCCAGCATTAAGGACAGGGTGAACTATGGCTACACCTTC
>TRBJ2-7|-|TRBV6-5|TRBD1
CASSDRGSTYEQYF
TGTGCCAGCAGCGACAGGGGCTCGACCTACGAGCAGTACTTC
>TRBJ2-5|-|TRBV7-7|TRBD2
CASSSGLAKETQYF
TGTGCCAGCAGCTCGGGACTAGCAAAAGAGACCCAGTACTTC
>TRBJ2-5|-|TRBV20-1|-
CSARSEETQYF
TGCAGTGCTAGGTCGGAAGAGACCCAGTACTTC
>TRBJ1-2|-|TRBV9|-
CASGNYGYTF
TGTGCCAGCGGTAACTATGGCTACACCTTC
>TRBJ2-5|-|TRBV6-6|TRBD1
CASSLGTGGGETQYF
TGTGCCAGCAGTCTCGGGACAGGGGGCGGAGAGACCCAGTACTTC
>TRBJ2-3|-|TRBV12-3/TRBV12-4|-
CASSLGSHTQYF
TGTGCCAGCAGTTTGGGGTCCCATACGCAGTATTTT
>TRBJ1-4|-|TRBV29-1|-
CSVEDPGAPTNEKLFF
TGCAGCGTTGAAGATCCGGGCGCCCCAACTAATGAAAAACTGTTTTTT
>TRBJ2-3|-|TRBV9|TRBD1
CASSPTRDRGRDTQYF
TGTGCCAGCAGCCCTACCCGGGACAGGGGGAGGGATACGCAGTATTTT
>TRBJ2-1|-|TRBV6-5|TRBD1
CASSYRGRENEQFF
TGTGCCAGCAGTTATAGGGGGCGCGAAAATGAGCAGTTCTTC
>TRBJ2-3|-|TRBV7-2|TRBD1
CASSLDGQGNTDTQYF
TGTGCCAGCAGCTTGGATGGACAGGGGAACACAGATACGCAGTATTTT
>TRBJ1-2|-|TRBV29-1|-
CSVDRYTETGGYTF
TGCAGCGTTGACCGTTATACTGAGACGGGTGGCTACACCTTC